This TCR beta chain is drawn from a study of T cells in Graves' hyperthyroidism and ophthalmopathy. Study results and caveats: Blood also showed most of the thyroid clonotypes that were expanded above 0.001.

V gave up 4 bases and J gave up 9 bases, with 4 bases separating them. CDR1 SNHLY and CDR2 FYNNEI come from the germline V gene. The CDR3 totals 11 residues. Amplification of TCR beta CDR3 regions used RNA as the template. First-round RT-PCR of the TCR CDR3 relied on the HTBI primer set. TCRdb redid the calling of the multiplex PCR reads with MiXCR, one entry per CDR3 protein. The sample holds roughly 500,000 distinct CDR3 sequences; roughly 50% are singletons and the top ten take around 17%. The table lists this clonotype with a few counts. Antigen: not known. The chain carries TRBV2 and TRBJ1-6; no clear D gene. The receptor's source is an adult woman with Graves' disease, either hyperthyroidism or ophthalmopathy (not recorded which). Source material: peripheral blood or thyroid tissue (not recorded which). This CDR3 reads CASSATSPLHF. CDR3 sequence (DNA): TGTGCCAGCAGTGCTACTTCACCCCTCCACTTT.